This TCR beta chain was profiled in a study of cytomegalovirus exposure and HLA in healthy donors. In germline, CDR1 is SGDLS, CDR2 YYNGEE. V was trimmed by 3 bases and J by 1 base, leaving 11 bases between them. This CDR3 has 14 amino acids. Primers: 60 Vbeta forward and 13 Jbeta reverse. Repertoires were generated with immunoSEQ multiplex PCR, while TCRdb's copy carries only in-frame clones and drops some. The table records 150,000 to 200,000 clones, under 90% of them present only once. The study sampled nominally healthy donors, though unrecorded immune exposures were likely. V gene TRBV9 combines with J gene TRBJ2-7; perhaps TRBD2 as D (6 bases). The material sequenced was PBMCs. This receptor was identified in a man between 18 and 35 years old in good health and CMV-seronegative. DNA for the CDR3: TGTGCCAGCAGCGCCCGGGGGAATTCCTACGAGCAGTACTTC. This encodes CASSARGNSYEQYF.